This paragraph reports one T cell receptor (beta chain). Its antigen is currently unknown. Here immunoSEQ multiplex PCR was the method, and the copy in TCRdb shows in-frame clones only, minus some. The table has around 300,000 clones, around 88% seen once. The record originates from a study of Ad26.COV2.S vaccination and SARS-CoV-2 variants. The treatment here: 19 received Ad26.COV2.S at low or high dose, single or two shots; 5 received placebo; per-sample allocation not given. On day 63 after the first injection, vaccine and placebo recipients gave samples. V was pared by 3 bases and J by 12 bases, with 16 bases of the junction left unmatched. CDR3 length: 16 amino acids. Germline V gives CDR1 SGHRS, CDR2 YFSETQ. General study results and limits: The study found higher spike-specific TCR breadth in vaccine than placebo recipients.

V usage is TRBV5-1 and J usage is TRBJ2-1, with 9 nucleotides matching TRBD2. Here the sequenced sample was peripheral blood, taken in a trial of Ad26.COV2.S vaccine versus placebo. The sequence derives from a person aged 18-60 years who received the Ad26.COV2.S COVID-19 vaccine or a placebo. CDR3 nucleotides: TGCGCCAGCAGCTGGGATGTAGCGGGGGCCACCCTTAGGCAGTTCTTC. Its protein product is CASSWDVAGATLRQFF.